This T cell receptor (beta chain) emerged from a study of T cell changes during pregnancy in multiple sclerosis. This clone has a handful of counts. Here immunoSEQ multiplex PCR was the method, and the copy in TCRdb shows in-frame clones only, minus some. Here the sample spans 27,000 or so clones, 85% to 90% being singletons. Trimming shortened V by 5 bases and J by 7 bases, and 15 bases separated the two germline ends. Germline assignment: CDR1 LNHDA and CDR2 SQIVND (reference sequence). The length of the CDR3 is 15 residues. The origin of this receptor is a female donor with multiple sclerosis, enrolled in a pregnancy study. The specimen comprised CD8+ T cells from peripheral blood mononuclear cells, sampled in the second trimester of pregnancy. The chain uses TRBV19 and TRBJ1-6, with no clear D. This chain's CDR3 is CASSFSEQENSPLHF. Here the CDR3 DNA reads TGTGCCAGTAGTTTCTCGGAGCAAGAAAATTCACCCCTCCACTTT.